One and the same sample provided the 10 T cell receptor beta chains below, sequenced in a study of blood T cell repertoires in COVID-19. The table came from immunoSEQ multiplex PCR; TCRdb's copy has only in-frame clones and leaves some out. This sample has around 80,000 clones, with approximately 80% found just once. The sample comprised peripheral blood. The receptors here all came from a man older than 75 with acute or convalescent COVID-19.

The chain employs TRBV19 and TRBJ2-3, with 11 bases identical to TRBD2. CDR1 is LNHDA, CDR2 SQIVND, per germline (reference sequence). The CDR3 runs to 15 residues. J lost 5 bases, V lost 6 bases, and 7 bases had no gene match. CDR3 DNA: TGTGCCAGTAGACCTAGGCTAGCGGGGGGAGATACGCAGTATTTT. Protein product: CASRPRLAGGDTQYF.

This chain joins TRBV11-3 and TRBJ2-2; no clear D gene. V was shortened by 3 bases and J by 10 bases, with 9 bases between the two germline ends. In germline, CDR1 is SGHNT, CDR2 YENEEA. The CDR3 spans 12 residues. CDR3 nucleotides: TGTGCCAGCAGCTTCGGAGTTGAGGAGCTGTTTTTT. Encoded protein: CASSFGVEELFF.

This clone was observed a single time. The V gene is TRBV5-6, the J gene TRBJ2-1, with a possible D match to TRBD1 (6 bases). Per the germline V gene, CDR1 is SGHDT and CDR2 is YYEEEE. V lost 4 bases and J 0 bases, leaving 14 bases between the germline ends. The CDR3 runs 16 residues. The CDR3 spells CASSQGFPSSYNEQFF. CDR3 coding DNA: TGTGCCAGCAGCCAGGGGTTTCCTAGCTCCTACAATGAGCAGTTCTTC.

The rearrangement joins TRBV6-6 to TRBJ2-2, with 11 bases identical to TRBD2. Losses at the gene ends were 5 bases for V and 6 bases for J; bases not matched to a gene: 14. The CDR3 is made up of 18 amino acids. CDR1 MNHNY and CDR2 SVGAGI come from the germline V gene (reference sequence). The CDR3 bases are TGTGCCAGCAGTCCCCTCACTAGCGGGGGCTTTAATGCCGGGGAGCTGTTTTTT. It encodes CASSPLTSGGFNAGELFF.

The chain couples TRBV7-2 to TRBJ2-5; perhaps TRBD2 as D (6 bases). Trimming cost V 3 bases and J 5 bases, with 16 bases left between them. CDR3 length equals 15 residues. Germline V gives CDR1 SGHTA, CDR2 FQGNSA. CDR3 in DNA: TGTGCCAGCAGCTTCCTCCCGGGGGTATCCGAGACCCAGTACTTC. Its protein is CASSFLPGVSETQYF.

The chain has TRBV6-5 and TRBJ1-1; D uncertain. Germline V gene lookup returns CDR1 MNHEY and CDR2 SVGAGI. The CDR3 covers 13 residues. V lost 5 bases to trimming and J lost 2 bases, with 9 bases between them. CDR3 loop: CASSRVRNTEAFF. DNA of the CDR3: TGTGCCAGCAGTCGGGTGAGAAACACTGAAGCTTTCTTT.

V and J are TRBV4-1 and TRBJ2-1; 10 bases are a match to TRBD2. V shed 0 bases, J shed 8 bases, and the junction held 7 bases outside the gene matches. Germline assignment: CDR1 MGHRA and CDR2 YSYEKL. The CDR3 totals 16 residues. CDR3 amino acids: CASSQDSGGALHEQFF. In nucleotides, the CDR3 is TGCGCCAGCAGCCAAGACAGCGGGGGGGCCCTCCATGAGCAGTTCTTC.

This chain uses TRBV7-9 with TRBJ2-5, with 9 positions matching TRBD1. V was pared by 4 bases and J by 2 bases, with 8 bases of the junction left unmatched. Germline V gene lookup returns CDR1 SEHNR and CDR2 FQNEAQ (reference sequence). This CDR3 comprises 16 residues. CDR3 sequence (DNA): TGTGCCAGCAGCTCGGGACAGGGCCAACCTCAAGAGACCCAGTACTTC. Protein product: CASSSGQGQPQETQYF.

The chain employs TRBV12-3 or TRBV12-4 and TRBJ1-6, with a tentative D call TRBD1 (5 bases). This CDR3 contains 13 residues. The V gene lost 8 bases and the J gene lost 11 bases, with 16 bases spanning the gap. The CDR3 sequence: CASLGTRGTPLHF. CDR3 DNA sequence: TGTGCCAGCTTGGGGACCCGGGGGACACCCCTCCACTTT.

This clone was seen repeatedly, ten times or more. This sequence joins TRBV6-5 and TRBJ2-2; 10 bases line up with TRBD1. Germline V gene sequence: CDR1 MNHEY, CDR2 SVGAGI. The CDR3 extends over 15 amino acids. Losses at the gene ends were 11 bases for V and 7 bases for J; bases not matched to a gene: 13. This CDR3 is CAGSPTGGAVGELFF. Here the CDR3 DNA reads TGTGCCGGTAGTCCGACAGGGGGCGCGGTCGGGGAGCTGTTTTTT.